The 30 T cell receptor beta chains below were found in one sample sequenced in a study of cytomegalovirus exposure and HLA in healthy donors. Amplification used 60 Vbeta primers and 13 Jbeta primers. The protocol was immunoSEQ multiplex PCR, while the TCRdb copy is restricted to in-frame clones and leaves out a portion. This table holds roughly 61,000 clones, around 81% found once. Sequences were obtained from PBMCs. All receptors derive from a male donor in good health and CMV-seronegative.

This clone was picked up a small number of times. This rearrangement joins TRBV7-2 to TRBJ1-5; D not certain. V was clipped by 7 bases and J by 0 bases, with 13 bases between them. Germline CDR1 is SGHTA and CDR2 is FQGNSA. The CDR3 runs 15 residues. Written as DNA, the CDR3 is TGTGCCAGCACCCTTGAGGGATATAGCAATCAGCCCCAGCATTTT. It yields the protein CASTLEGYSNQPQHF.

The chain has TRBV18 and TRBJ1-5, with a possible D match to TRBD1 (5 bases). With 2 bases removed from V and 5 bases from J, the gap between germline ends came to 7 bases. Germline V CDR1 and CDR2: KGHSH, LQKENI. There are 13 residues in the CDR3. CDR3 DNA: TGTGCCAGCTCACCAGGGGCCGATCAGCCCCAGCATTTT. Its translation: CASSPGADQPQHF.

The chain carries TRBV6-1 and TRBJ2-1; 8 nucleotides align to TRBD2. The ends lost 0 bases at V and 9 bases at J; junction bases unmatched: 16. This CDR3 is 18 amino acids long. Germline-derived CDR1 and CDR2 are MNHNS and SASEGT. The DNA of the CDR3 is TGTGCCAGCAGTGAAGCTCTTATCGGGACTAGAGGTTTCAGTGAGCAGTTCTTC. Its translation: CASSEALIGTRGFSEQFF.

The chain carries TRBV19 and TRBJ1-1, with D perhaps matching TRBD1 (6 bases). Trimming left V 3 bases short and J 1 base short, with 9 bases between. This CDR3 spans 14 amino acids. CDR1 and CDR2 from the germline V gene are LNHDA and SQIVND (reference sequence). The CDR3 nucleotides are TGTGCCAGTAGTATTTCAGGGGCGAACACTGAAGCTTTCTTT. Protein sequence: CASSISGANTEAFF.

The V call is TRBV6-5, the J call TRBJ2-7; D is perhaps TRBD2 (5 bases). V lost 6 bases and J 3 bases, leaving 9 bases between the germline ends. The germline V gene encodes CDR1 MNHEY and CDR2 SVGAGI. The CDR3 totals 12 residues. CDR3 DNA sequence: TGTGCCAGCAGCCCAGAGGGCTACGAGCAGTACTTC. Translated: CASSPEGYEQYF.

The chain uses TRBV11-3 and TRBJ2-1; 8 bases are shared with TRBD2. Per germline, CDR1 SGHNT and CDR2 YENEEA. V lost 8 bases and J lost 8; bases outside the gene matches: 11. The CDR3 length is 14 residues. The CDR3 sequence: CASGRGGLVDEQFF. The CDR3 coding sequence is TGTGCCAGCGGACGGGGGGGCCTAGTCGATGAGCAGTTCTTC.

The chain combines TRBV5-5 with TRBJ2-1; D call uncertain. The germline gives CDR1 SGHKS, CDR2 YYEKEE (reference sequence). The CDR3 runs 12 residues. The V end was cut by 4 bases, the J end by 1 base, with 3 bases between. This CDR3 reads CASSRSYNEQFF. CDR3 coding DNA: TGTGCCAGCAGCCGGTCCTACAATGAGCAGTTCTTC.

CDR3 nucleotides: TGCAGCGTTGCTACCTTGGGACTAGCGGGGGGGCCTCGGTACAATGAGCAGTTCTTC. Its translation: CSVATLGLAGGPRYNEQFF. The genes are TRBV29-1 and TRBJ2-1; 16 bases map to TRBD2. Germline trimming cut 4 bases from V and 4 bases from J; bases unmatched to any gene: 13. Germline V gene lookup returns CDR1 SQVTM and CDR2 ANQGSEA. The CDR3 spans 19 residues.

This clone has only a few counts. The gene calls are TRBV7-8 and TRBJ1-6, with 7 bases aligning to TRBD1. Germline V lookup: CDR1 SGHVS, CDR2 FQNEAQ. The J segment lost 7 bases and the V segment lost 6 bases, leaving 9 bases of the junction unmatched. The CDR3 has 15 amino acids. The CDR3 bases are TGTGCCAGCAGTAGCCGGGGACAGCTGAATTCACCCCTCCACTTT. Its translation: CASSSRGQLNSPLHF.

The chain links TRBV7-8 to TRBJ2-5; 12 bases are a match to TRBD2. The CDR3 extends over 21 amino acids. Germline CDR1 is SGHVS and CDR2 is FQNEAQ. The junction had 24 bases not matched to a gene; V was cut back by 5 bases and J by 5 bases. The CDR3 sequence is CASSPYRGQTPSGGALETQYF. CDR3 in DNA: TGTGCCAGCAGCCCCTACAGGGGGCAGACCCCTAGCGGGGGGGCTTTGGAGACCCAGTACTTC.

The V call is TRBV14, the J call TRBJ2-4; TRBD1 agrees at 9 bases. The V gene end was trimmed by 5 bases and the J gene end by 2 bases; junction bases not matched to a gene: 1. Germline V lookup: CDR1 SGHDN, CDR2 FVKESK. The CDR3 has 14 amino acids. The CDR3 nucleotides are TGTGCCAGCAGCGACAGGGGGACCAAAAACATTCAGTACTTC. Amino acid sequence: CASSDRGTKNIQYF. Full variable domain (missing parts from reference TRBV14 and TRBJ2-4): EAGVTQFPSHSVIEKGQTVTLRCDPISGHDNLYWYRRVMGKEIKFLLHFVKESKQDESGMPNNRFLAERTGGTYSTLKVQPAELEDSGVYFCASSDRGTKNIQYFGAGTRLSVL.

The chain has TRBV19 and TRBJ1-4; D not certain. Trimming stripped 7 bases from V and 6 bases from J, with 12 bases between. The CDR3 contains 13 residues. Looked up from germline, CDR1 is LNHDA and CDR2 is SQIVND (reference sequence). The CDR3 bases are TGTGCCAGTACTAGCGGAAGTTATGAAAAACTGTTTTTT. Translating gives CASTSGSYEKLFF.

In DNA form, the CDR3 reads TGTGCCAGCTCCCTCCCGATCCGAGGCACTGAAGCTTTCTTT. Amino acids: CASSLPIRGTEAFF. This chain joins TRBV18 and TRBJ1-1; D is undetermined. The germline gives CDR1 KGHSH, CDR2 LQKENI. Trimming left V 6 bases short and J 4 bases short, with 15 bases between. The CDR3 has 14 residues. Filled out from reference TRBV18 and TRBJ1-1, the complete variable domain reads NAGVMQNPRHLVRRRGQEARLRCSPMKGHSHVYWYRQLPEEGLKFMVYLQKENIIDESGMPKERFSAEFPKEGPSILRIQQVVRGDSAAYFCASSLPIRGTEAFFGQGTRLTVV.

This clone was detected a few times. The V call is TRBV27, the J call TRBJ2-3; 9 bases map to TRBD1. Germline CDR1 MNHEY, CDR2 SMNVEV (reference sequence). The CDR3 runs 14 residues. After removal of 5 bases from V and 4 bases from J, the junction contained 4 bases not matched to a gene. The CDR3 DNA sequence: TGTGCCAGCAGTCGCCGACAGGGGGCAGATACGCAGTATTTT. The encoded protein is CASSRRQGADTQYF.

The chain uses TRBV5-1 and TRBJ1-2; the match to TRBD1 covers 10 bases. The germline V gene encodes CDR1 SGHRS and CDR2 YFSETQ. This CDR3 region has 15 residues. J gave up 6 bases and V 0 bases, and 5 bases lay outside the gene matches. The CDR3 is CASSLGTGGFHGYTF. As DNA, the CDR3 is TGCGCCAGCAGCTTGGGGACAGGGGGGTTTCATGGCTACACCTTC. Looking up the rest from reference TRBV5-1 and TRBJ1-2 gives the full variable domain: KAGVTQTPRYLIKTRGQQVTLSCSPISGHRSVSWYQQTPGQGLQFLFEYFSETQRNKGNFPGRFSGRQFSNSRSEMNVSTLELGDSALYLCASSLGTGGFHGYTFGSGTRLTVV.

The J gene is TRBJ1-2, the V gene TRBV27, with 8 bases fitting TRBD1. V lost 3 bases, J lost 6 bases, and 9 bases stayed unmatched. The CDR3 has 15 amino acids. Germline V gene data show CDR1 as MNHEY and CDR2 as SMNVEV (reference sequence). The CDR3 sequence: CASSLAGGAENGYTF. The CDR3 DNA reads TGTGCCAGCAGTTTGGCAGGGGGCGCGGAGAATGGCTACACCTTC.

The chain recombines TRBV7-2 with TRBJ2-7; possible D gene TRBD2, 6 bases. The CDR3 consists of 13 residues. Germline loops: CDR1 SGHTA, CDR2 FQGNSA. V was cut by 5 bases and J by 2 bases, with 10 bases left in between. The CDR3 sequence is CASSAGRPYEQYF. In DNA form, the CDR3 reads TGTGCCAGCAGCGCAGGGAGGCCCTACGAGCAGTACTTC.

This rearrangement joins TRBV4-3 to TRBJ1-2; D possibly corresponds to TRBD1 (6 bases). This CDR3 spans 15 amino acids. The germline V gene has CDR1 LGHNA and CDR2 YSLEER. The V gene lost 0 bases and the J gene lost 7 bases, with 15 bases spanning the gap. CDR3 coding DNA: TGCGCCAGCAGCCAAGAAGCGGGGGGCGGTGGTGGCTACACCTTC. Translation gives CASSQEAGGGGGYTF.

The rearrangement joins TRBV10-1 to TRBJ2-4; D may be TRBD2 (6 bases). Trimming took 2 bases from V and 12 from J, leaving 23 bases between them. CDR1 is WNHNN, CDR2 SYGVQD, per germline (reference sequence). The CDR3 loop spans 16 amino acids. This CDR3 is CASSELAYSLRHSQYF. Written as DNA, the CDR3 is TGCGCCAGCAGTGAGCTAGCGTACTCTCTTCGACACAGTCAGTACTTC.

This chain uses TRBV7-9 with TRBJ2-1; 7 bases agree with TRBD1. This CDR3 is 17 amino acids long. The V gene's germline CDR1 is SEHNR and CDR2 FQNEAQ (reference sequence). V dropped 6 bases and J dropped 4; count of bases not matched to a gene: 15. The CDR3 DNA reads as TGTGCCAGCAGTCAACCCCCACAGGGGAAGGCTTACAATGAGCAGTTCTTC. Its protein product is CASSQPPQGKAYNEQFF. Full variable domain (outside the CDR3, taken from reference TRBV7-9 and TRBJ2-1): DTGVSQNPRHKITKRGQNVTFRCDPISEHNRLYWYRQTLGQGPEFLTYFQNEAQLEKSRLLSDRFSAERPKGSFSTLEIQRTEQGDSAMYLCASSQPPQGKAYNEQFFGPGTRLTVL.

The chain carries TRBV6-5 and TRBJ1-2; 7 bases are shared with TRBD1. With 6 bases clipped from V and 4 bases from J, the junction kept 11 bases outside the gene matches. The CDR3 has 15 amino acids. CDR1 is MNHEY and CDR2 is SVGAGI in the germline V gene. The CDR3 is CASRTTTGTLYGYTF. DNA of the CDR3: TGTGCCAGCAGGACAACGACAGGGACTCTCTATGGCTACACCTTC.

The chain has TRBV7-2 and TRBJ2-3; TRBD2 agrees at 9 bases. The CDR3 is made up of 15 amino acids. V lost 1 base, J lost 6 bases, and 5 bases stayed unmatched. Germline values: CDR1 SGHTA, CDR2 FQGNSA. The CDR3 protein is CASSLVRGGSDTQYF. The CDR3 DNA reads TGTGCCAGCAGCTTAGTGCGGGGGGGCTCGGATACGCAGTATTTT. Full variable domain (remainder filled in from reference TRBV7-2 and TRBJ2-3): GAGVSQSPSNKVTEKGKDVELRCDPISGHTALYWYRQSLGQGLEFLIYFQGNSAPDKSGLPSDRFSAERTGGSVSTLTIQRTQQEDSAVYLCASSLVRGGSDTQYFGPGTRLTVL.

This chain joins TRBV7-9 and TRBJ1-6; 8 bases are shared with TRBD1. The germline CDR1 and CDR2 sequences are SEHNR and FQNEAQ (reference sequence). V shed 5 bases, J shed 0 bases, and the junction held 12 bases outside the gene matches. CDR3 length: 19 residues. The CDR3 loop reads CASSQDIGTGGSYNSPLHF. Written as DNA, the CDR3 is TGTGCCAGCAGCCAGGACATCGGGACAGGAGGCTCCTATAATTCACCCCTCCACTTT.

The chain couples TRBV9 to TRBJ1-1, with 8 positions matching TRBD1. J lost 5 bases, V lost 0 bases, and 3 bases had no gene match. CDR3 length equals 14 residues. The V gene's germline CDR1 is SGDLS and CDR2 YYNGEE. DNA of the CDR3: TGTGCCAGCAGCGTAGGCGGACAGGGAACTGAAGCTTTCTTT. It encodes CASSVGGQGTEAFF.

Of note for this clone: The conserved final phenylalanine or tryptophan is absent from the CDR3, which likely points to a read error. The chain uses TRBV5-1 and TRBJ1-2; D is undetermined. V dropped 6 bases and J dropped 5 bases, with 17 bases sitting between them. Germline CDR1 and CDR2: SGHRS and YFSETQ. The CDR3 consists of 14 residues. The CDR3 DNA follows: TGCGCCAGCACCCCAGAGGTGAGCTCATATGGCTACACCCTC. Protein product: CASTPEVSSYGYTL.

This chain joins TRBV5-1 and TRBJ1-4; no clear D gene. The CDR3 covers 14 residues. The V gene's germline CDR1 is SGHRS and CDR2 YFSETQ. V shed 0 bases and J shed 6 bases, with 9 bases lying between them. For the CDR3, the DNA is TGCGCCAGCAGCTTGGTCGGGGTGGATGAAAAACTGTTTTTT. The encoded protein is CASSLVGVDEKLFF.

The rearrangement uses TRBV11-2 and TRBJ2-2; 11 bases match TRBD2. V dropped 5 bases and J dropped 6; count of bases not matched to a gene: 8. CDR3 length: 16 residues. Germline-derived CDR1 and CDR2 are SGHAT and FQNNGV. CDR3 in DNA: TGTGCCAGCAGCGGCCAGATAGCGGGGGGGCCCGGGGAGCTGTTTTTT. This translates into CASSGQIAGGPGELFF.

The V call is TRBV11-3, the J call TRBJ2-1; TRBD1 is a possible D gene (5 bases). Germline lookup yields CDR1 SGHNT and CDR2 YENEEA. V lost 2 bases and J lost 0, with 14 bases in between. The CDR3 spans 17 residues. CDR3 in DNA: TGTGCCAGCAGCTTATTTTGGGGCAGGAGCTCCTACAATGAGCAGTTCTTC. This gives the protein CASSLFWGRSSYNEQFF.

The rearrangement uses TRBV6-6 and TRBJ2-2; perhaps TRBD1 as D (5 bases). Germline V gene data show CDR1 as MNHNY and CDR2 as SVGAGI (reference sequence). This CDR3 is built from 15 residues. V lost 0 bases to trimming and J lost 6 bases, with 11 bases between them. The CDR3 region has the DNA TGTGCCAGCAGTTACTCCAGGGTCAGGTCCGGGGAGCTGTTTTTT. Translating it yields CASSYSRVRSGELFF.

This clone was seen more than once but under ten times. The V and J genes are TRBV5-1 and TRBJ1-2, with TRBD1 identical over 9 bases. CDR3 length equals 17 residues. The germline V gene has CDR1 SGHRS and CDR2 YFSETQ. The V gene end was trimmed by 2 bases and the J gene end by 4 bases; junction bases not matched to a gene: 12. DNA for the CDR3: TGCGCCAGCAGCTTTGCGGACAGGGGCCGGAGGTCCTATGGCTACACCTTC. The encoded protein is CASSFADRGRRSYGYTF.